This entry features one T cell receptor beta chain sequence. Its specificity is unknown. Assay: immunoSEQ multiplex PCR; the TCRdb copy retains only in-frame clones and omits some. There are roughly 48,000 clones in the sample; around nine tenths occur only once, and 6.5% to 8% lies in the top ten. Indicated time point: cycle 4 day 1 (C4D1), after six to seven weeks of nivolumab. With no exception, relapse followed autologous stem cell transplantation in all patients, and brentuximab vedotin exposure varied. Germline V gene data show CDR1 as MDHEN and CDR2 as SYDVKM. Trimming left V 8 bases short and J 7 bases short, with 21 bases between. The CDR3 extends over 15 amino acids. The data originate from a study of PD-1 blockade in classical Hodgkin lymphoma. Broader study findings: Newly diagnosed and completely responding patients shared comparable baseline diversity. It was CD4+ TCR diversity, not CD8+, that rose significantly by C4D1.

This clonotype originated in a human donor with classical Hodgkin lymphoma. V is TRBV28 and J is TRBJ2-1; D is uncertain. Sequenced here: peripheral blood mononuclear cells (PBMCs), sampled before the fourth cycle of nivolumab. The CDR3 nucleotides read TGTGCCAGCCCCCCTCGGCGGCCCTATTATAATGAGCAGTTCTTC. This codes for CASPPRRPYYNEQFF.